Each of the 5 T cell receptor beta chains below was sequenced from the same sample in a study of OX40 agonist ivuxolimab in advanced cancers. Sequencing used immunoSEQ multiplex PCR; TCRdb keeps in-frame clones, though not all of them. Of about 99,000 clones in the sample, 95% to 97% were seen once. Sequences were derived from CD4+ or CD8+ T cells sorted from blood, sampled in a trial of the OX40 agonist ivuxolimab. These receptors all come from an adult with an advanced solid tumor such as melanoma, head and neck, liver or kidney cancer.

The chain couples TRBV4-1 to TRBJ2-1; D is possibly TRBD2 (7 bases). V was trimmed by 0 bases and J by 2 bases, leaving 14 bases between them. The CDR3 is 17 residues long. Germline assignment: CDR1 MGHRA and CDR2 YSYEKL. The chain's CDR3 is CASSQDAGGGPYNEQFF. In DNA, the CDR3 is TGCGCCAGCAGCCAAGATGCTGGCGGGGGCCCCTACAATGAGCAGTTCTTC.

The rearrangement uses TRBV28 and TRBJ2-7; TRBD1 might be the D (6 bases). In germline, CDR1 is MDHEN, CDR2 SYDVKM. The germline V and J ends were trimmed by 1 base and 8 bases, with 9 bases remaining between them. CDR3 length: 12 residues. CDR3 residues: CASSLSGEQQYF. The CDR3 DNA follows: TGTGCCAGCAGTTTATCAGGGGAACAGCAGTACTTC.

J is TRBJ1-5 and V is TRBV6-1; possible D gene TRBD1, 5 bases. CDR1 MNHNS and CDR2 SASEGT come from the germline V gene. The germline V and J ends were trimmed by 4 bases and 4 bases, with 14 bases remaining between them. This CDR3 contains 15 residues. The CDR3: CASSVIGGSNQPQHF. CDR3 coding DNA: TGTGCCAGCAGTGTTATTGGGGGATCTAATCAGCCCCAGCATTTT.

The chain employs TRBV25-1 and TRBJ1-2; D is ambiguous. The V gene lost 0 bases and the J gene lost 3 bases, with 11 bases spanning the gap. The CDR3 extends over 15 amino acids. CDR1 is MGHDK and CDR2 is SYGVNS in the germline V gene. The CDR3 DNA reads as TGTGCCAGCAGTGAATACGGCCTTCGGGACTATGGCTACACCTTC. Its protein product is CASSEYGLRDYGYTF.

The rearrangement uses TRBV4-2 and TRBJ2-1; no clear D gene. The CDR3 loop spans 13 amino acids. Trimming cost V 4 bases and J 15 bases, with 19 bases left between them. Germline loops: CDR1 LGHNA, CDR2 YNFKEQ. CDR3 protein: CASSLDPADSPFF. CDR3 in DNA: TGTGCCAGCAGCCTGGACCCCGCAGACTCGCCGTTCTTC.